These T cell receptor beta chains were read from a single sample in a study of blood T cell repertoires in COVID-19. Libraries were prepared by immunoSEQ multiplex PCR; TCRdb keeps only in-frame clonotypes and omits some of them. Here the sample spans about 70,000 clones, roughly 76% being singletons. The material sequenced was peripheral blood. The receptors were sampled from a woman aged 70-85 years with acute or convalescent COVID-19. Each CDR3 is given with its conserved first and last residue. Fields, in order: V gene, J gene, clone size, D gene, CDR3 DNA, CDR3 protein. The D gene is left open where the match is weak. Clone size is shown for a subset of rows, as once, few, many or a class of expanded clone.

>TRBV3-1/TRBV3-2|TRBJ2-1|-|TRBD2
TGTGCCAGCAGCCAAGACGCTAGCGGGGTTAACAATGAGCAGTTCTTC
CASSQDASGVNNEQFF
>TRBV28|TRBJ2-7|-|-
TGTGCCAGCAGTTTCGGCGGGAATTTGTACGAGCAGTACTTC
CASSFGGNLYEQYF
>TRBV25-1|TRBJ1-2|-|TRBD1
TGTGCCAGCAGTGTTGAAGGGGGCGCGTTATCTTACACCTTC
CASSVEGGALSYTF
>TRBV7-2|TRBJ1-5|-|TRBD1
TGTGCCAGCAGCGCATACAGGGGGGGGAATCAGCCCCAGCATTTT
CASSAYRGGNQPQHF
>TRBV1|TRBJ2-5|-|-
TGCACCAGCAGCCTAGGCACTAGCGGGCGGGTGGAGACCCAGTACTTC
CTSSLGTSGRVETQYF
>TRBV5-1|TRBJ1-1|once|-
TGCGCCAGCAGCTTGGGCGCGGGGGGGCCGAACACTGAAGCTTTCTTT
CASSLGAGGPNTEAFF
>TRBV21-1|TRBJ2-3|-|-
TGTGCCAGCAGCACCCTTCGACTAGCAGATACGCAGTATTTT
CASSTLRLADTQYF
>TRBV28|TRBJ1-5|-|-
TGTGCCAGCAGTTTGGGTTATTTGGAGGTTCAGCCCCAGCATTTT
CASSLGYLEVQPQHF
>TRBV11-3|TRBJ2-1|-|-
TGTGCCAGCAGAAAACGGGACTTGAGTTCTGAGCAGTTCTTC
CASRKRDLSSEQFF
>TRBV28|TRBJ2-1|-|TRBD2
TGTGCCAGCACCCACTTGACTAGCGGGAGTGACAATGAGCAGTTCTTC
CASTHLTSGSDNEQFF
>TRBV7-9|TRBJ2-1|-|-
TGTGCCAGCGGGCTGGCTTACAATGAGCAGTTCTTC
CASGLAYNEQFF
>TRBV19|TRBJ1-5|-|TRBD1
TGTGCCAGTCACAGGACAGGGAGCAATCAGCCCCAGCATTTT
CASHRTGSNQPQHF
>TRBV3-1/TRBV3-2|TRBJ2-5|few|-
TGTGCCAGCAGCCAAGAAGGCAGGTATGGGGAGACCCAGTACTTC
CASSQEGRYGETQYF
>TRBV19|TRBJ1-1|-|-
TGTGCCAGTAGTCTACAGGGTAGGCACACTGAAGCTTTCTTT
CASSLQGRHTEAFF
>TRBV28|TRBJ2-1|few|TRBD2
TGTGCCAGCAGTTTCCTCACCTTAGCGGGAGGGCCCGGAAGTGAGCAGTTCTTC
CASSFLTLAGGPGSEQFF
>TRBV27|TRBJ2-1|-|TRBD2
TGTGCCAGCAGTTTATACACTAGCGGGTCCTACAATGAGCAGTTCTTC
CASSLYTSGSYNEQFF
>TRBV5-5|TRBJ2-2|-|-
TGTGCCAGCAGCTTGGTGGGGACTGGGGAGCTGTTTTTT
CASSLVGTGELFF
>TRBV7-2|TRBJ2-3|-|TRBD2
TGTGCCAGCAGCTCGGGACTAGCGACAGATACGCAGTATTTT
CASSSGLATDTQYF
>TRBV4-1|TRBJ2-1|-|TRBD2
TGCGCCAGCAGCCATTTTGTAGCGGGAAAATCCTACAATGAGCAGTTCTTC
CASSHFVAGKSYNEQFF
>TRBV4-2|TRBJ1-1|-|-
TGTGCCAGCAGCCAGGGCGGGGCTCCGATCAACACTGAAGCTTTCTTT
CASSQGGAPINTEAFF
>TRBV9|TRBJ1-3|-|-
TGTGCCAGCAGCGGGGACACCCAGGGTTTCAGAAACACCATATATTTT
CASSGDTQGFRNTIYF
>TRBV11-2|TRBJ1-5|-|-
TGTGCCAGCAGCTTAGGTGCGGGAGTCGTAATTGCCCAGCATTTT
CASSLGAGVVIAQHF
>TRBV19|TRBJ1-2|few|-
TGTGCCAGTAGTATAGCGGAGGGCGCGGGCTATGGCTACACCTTC
CASSIAEGAGYGYTF
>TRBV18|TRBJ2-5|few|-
TGTGCCAGCTCACCGCGACTAGTTGCAGAGACCCAGTACTTC
CASSPRLVAETQYF
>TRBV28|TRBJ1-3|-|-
TGTGCCAGCAGTTTCCCCACAGGAGCTGGAAACACCATATATTTT
CASSFPTGAGNTIYF
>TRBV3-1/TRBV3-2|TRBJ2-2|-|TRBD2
TGTGCCAGCAGCTCACGGACTAGCGGGAGAACCGGGGAGCTGTTTTTT
CASSSRTSGRTGELFF
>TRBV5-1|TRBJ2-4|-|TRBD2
TGCGCCAGCAGCTTAAGCGGGAGGGTAGCCAAAAACATTCAGTACTTC
CASSLSGRVAKNIQYF
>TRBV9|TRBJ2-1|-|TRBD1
TGTGCCAGCAGCGTAGTAGGGGATTGGACAGGGGTTAATGAGCAGTTCTTC
CASSVVGDWTGVNEQFF
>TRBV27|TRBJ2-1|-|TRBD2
TGTGCCAGCACCCAGCTAGCGGGAGGCAATGAGCAGTTCTTC
CASTQLAGGNEQFF
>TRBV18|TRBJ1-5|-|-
TGTGCCAGCTCACCAAGCAGCAGGGAAAATCAGCCCCAGCATTTT
CASSPSSRENQPQHF
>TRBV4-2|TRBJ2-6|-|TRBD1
TGTGCCAGCAGCCAAGAAGGGGCAGGGGGCGCGTCTGGGGCCAACGTCCTGACTTTC
CASSQEGAGGASGANVLTF
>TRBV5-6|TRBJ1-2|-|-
TGTGCCAGCAGCCCAGGGAATCACGGAATCAACTATGGCTACACCTTC
CASSPGNHGINYGYTF
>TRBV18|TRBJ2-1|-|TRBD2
TGTGCCAGCTCAGCTGTTAGCGGGGACTCCTACAATGAGCAGTTCTTC
CASSAVSGDSYNEQFF
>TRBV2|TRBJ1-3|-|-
TGTGCCAGCAACGGTGGGCTCCGGGGAAACACCATATATTTT
CASNGGLRGNTIYF
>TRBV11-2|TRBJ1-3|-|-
TGTGCCAGCAGCCGTACGGCGGGGGGCTATGGAAACACCATATATTTT
CASSRTAGGYGNTIYF
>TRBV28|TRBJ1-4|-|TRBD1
TGTGCCAGCAACACTCCGGGACAGGGATTGCAAAAACTGTTTTTT
CASNTPGQGLQKLFF
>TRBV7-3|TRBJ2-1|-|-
TGTGCCAGCAGCCCCTACGCGCACAATGAGCAGTTCTTC
CASSPYAHNEQFF
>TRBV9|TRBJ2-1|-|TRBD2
TGTGCCAGCAGCCCGACTAGCGGGAGAGTTAGCTCCTACAATGAGCAGTTCTTC
CASSPTSGRVSSYNEQFF
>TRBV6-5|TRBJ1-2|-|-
TGTGCCAGCAAACAGGGAAGCCGGTATGGCTACACCTTC
CASKQGSRYGYTF
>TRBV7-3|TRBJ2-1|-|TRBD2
TGTGCCAGCAGCAAAACTAGCGGGGTCCCCAATGAGCAGTTCTTC
CASSKTSGVPNEQFF
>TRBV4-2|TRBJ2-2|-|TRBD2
TGTGCCAGCAGCCAAGTTTCAAGGACTAGCGGAACCGGGGAGCTGTTTTTT
CASSQVSRTSGTGELFF
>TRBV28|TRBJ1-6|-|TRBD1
TGTGCCAGCAGTCTGACAGGGGAACTTAATTCACCCCTCCACTTT
CASSLTGELNSPLHF
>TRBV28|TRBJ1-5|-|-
TGTGCCAACGGAGGGCGTCAACAGCCCCAGCATTTT
CANGGRQQPQHF
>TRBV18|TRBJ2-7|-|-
TGTGCCAGCTCCCAAAGCGGGACAAGCTACGAGCAGTACTTC
CASSQSGTSYEQYF
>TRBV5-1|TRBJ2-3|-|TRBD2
TGCGCCAGCAGCTATATAGCGGGAATAGATACGCAGTATTTT
CASSYIAGIDTQYF
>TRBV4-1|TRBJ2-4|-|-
TGCGCCAGCAGCCAAGCGGTCCCGGAGGACATTCAGTACTTC
CASSQAVPEDIQYF
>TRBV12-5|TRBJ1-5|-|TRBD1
TGTGCTAGTGGTTTGGGGGACAGTAGCAATCAGCCCCAGCATTTT
CASGLGDSSNQPQHF
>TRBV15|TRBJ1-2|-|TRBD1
TGTGCCACCAGCAGATTAGGACAGGGAGGTGGTGGCTACACCTTC
CATSRLGQGGGGYTF
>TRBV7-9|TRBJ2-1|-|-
TGTGCCAGCAGCTTAGAAGAACTACCCAACAATGAGCAGTTCTTC
CASSLEELPNNEQFF
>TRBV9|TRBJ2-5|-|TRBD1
TGTGCCAGCAGCGGCCGGGACAGAGTCCCCCAAGAGACCCAGTACTTC
CASSGRDRVPQETQYF
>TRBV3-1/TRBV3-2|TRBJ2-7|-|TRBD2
TGTGCCAGCAGCCGGGGACTAGCGGGAGGGCCGCGGAACTTC
CASSRGLAGGPRNF
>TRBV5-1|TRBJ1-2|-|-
TGCGCCAGCAGCTTGGACAGCCAATATGGCTACACCTTC
CASSLDSQYGYTF
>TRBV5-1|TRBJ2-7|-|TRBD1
TGCGCCAGCAGTTTGGGACAGGGGTTCTACGAGCAGTACTTC
CASSLGQGFYEQYF
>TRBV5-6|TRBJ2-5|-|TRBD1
TGTGCCAGCAGTAGGACAGGGGGCCAAGAGACCCAGTACTTC
CASSRTGGQETQYF
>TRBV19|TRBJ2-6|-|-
TGTGCCAGTAGCGACGGGGGTCGGGTCGACCCTTTGAGGCTCTCTGGGGCCAACGTCCTGACTTTC
CASSDGGRVDPLRLSGANVLTF
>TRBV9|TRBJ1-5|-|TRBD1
TGTGCCAGCAGCCCGGGACAGGGTGTCGGCAATCAGCCCCAGCATTTT
CASSPGQGVGNQPQHF
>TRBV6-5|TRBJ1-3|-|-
TGTGCCAGCATGGCTCGCGGCGAGGGCACCATATATTTT
CASMARGEGTIYF